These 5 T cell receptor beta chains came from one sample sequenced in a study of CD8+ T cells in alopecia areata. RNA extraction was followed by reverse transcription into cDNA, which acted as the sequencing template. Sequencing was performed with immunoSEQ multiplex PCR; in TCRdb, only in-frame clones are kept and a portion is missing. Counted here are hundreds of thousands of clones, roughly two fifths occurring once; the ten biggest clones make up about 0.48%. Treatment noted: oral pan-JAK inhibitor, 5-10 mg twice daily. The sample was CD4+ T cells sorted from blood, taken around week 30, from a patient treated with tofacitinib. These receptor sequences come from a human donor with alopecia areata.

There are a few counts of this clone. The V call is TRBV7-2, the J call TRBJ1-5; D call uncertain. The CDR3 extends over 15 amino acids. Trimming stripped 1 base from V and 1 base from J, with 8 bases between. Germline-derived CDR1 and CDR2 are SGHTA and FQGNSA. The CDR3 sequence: CASSLGQPSNQPQHF. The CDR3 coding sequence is TGTGCCAGCAGCTTAGGGCAGCCAAGCAATCAGCCCCAGCATTTT.

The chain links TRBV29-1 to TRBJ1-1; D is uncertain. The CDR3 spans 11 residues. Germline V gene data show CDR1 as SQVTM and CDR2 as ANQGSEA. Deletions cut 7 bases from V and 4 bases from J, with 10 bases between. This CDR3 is CSGRSGTEAFF. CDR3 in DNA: TGCAGCGGGAGGAGCGGCACTGAAGCTTTCTTT.

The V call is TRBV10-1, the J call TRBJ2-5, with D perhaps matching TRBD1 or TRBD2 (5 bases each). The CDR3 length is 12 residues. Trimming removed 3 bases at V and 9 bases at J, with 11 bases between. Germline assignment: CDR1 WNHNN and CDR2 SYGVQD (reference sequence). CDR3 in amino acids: CASSDPVGAQYF. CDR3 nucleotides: TGCGCCAGCAGTGACCCCGTGGGGGCCCAGTACTTC.

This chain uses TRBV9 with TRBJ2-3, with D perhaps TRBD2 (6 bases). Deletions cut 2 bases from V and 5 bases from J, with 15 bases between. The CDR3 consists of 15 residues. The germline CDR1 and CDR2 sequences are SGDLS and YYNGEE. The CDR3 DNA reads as TGTGCCAGCAGCGTCGGGGGAGTGGGGCTAGATACGCAGTATTTT. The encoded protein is CASSVGGVGLDTQYF.

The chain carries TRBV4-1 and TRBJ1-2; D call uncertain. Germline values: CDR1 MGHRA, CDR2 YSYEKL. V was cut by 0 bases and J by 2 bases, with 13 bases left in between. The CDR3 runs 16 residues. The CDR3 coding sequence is TGCGCCAGCAGCCAAGAACTACAGCTATCAAACTATGGCTACACCTTC. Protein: CASSQELQLSNYGYTF.